The 13 T cell receptor beta chains presented below share a single source sample, sequenced in a study of technical replicates of blood from a few donors (TCRdb year 2017). The library was made by the immunoSEQ multiplex PCR assay. TCRdb re-hosts the immuneACCESS table, in-frame sequences only. Its copies lack some clones; in the studies checked, an unresolved V gene accounts for under half of them, and the cause for the rest is not known. A total of roughly 87,000 clones appear in this sample, about 94% of them only once. The ten largest clonotypes hold 0.24% of the sample. Sequencing was done on a sample of T cells isolated from PBMCs. These receptors were taken from a human donor in good health.

The chain recombines TRBV6-4 with TRBJ1-5, with no clear D. The CDR3 has 16 amino acids. Germline lookup yields CDR1 MRHNA and CDR2 SNTAGT. Between the trimmed V and J ends, which lost 2 bases and 0 bases, there was a span of 11 bases. Written as DNA, the CDR3 is TGTGCCAGCAGTGACCCGACATCTTATAGCAATCAGCCCCAGCATTTT. Its protein product is CASSDPTSYSNQPQHF.

The chain links TRBV30 to TRBJ2-1, with a possible D match to TRBD2 (6 bases). V was cut by 3 bases and J by 3 bases, with 15 bases left in between. CDR1 GTSNPN and CDR2 SVGIG come from the germline V gene (reference sequence). CDR3 size: 15 residues. Here the CDR3 DNA reads TGTGCCTGGAGGGTCCCGGGACTCCTCTACAATGAGCAGTTCTTC. This translates into CAWRVPGLLYNEQFF. Together with reference TRBV30 and TRBJ2-1, the CDR3 gives the full variable domain: SQTIHQWPATLVQPVGSPLSLECTVEGTSNPNLYWYRQAAGRGLQLLFYSVGIGQISSEVPQNLSASRPQDRQFILSSKKLLLSDSGFYLCAWRVPGLLYNEQFFGPGTRLTVL.

This clone was counted once. The chain couples TRBV27 to TRBJ2-1; 13 bases fit TRBD2. Trimming at V came to 6 bases and at J to 8 bases, leaving 13 bases not matched to a gene. In germline, CDR1 is MNHEY, CDR2 SMNVEV (reference sequence). The CDR3 consists of 17 residues. As DNA, the CDR3 is TGTGCCAGCAGCTACAACCCAACTAGCGGGAGGGCCGATGAGCAGTTCTTC. Translation gives CASSYNPTSGRADEQFF.

The chain links TRBV7-8 to TRBJ2-5, with 7 bases identical to TRBD2. The CDR3 spans 17 residues. The germline V gene has CDR1 SGHVS and CDR2 FQNEAQ. Germline trimming cut 6 bases from V and 7 bases from J; bases unmatched to any gene: 20. The CDR3 sequence: CASRAGVREDPLGTQYF. The CDR3 DNA reads as TGTGCCAGCAGGGCTGGGGTACGGGAGGATCCCCTAGGGACCCAGTACTTC.

This sequence joins TRBV10-1 and TRBJ2-5, with a possible D match to TRBD2 (5 bases). The germline V gene has CDR1 WNHNN and CDR2 SYGVQD (reference sequence). Trimming cost V 3 bases and J 1 base, with 6 bases left between them. The CDR3 consists of 13 residues. The CDR3 nucleotides read TGCGCCAGCAGTGATAGCGCCCAAGAGACCCAGTACTTC. Its protein is CASSDSAQETQYF.

This chain connects TRBV7-8 to TRBJ1-2; no clear D. The CDR3 loop spans 15 amino acids. V was clipped by 5 bases and J by 9 bases, with 22 bases between them. Germline V gives CDR1 SGHVS, CDR2 FQNEAQ. CDR3 amino acids: CASSGRVAGRLSYTF. CDR3 sequence (DNA): TGTGCCAGCAGCGGCCGAGTGGCAGGAAGGCTAAGCTACACCTTC.

This clone showed up just once. The V gene is TRBV7-2, the J gene TRBJ2-1; 8 bases fit TRBD2. Losses at the gene ends were 7 bases for V and 9 bases for J; bases not matched to a gene: 11. Per the germline V gene, CDR1 is SGHTA and CDR2 is FQGNSA. The CDR3 loop spans 14 amino acids. CDR3 in amino acids: CASNPQRELGEQFF. The DNA for the CDR3 is TGTGCCAGCAATCCCCAGCGGGAGCTAGGTGAGCAGTTCTTC.

The chain carries TRBV5-1 and TRBJ2-1; a possible D gene is TRBD1 (5 bases). CDR1 is SGHRS, CDR2 YFSETQ, per germline. V was cut by 7 bases and J by 8 bases, with 19 bases left in between. CDR3 length equals 14 residues. The CDR3, as DNA: TGCGCCAGCTCTGATCTCCAGGGTTCTGATGAGCAGTTCTTC. This codes for CASSDLQGSDEQFF.

The chain has TRBV6-5 and TRBJ2-1; TRBD2 matches at 12 bases. The CDR3 consists of 14 residues. The germline V gene encodes CDR1 MNHEY and CDR2 SVGAGI. The V gene end was trimmed by 8 bases and the J gene end by 7 bases; junction bases not matched to a gene: 6. CDR3: CASCGLAGSNEQFF. The CDR3 coding sequence is TGTGCCAGCTGCGGACTAGCGGGATCGAATGAGCAGTTCTTC.

This clone appeared a few times. The chain couples TRBV6-5 to TRBJ2-4; tentatively, D is TRBD2 (6 bases). Per germline, CDR1 MNHEY and CDR2 SVGAGI. V dropped 5 bases and J dropped 1 base, with 9 bases sitting between them. The CDR3 consists of 14 residues. In nucleotides, the CDR3 is TGTGCCAGCAGTCGCGGGACGGCCAAAAACATTCAGTACTTC. The encoded protein is CASSRGTAKNIQYF.

The gene calls are TRBV30 and TRBJ1-1, with D hard to call. V was pared by 3 bases and J by 2 bases, with 7 bases between. Germline CDR1 GTSNPN, CDR2 SVGIG (reference sequence). CDR3 size: 12 residues. In nucleotides, the CDR3 is TGTGCCTGGAGAGGCGGAAACACTGAAGCTTTCTTT. The encoded protein is CAWRGGNTEAFF.

The chain combines TRBV13 with TRBJ2-7, with D maybe TRBD1 (6 bases). The V end lost 3 bases, the J end lost 4 bases, and 22 bases lay between the germline ends. The CDR3 is 17 amino acids. Germline V gene lookup returns CDR1 PRHDT and CDR2 FYEKMQ (reference sequence). The CDR3: CASSFRDLELQGYEQYF. DNA for the CDR3: TGTGCCAGCAGCTTCCGGGATCTGGAGTTACAGGGTTACGAGCAGTACTTC.

This clone was picked up a small number of times. This rearrangement joins TRBV30 to TRBJ2-5, with D perhaps matching TRBD2 (6 bases). The CDR3 extends over 13 amino acids. Germline-derived CDR1 and CDR2 are GTSNPN and SVGIG (reference sequence). Trimming removed 5 bases from V and 4 bases from J, with 14 bases in between. CDR3 in amino acids: CAWAHQGGETQYF. The CDR3 nucleotides read TGTGCCTGGGCCCATCAGGGAGGAGAGACCCAGTACTTC.